The 31 T cell receptor beta chains given below trace back to one sample, sequenced in a study of T cells after yellow fever vaccination. TCRdb recomputed calls from the 5' RACE reads with MiXCR, one row per CDR3 protein. The data contain tens of thousands of distinct CDR3 sequences, about 7.3% of them singletons. Material: CD8+ T cells sorted from PBMCs, obtained 9 to 10 days after the first yellow fever vaccination. All receptors derive from a man aged 18-30 years who received the YFV17D yellow fever vaccine.

There are many counts of this clonotype. This sequence joins TRBV7-6 and TRBJ2-3, with D possibly TRBD1 on 6 matching bases. This CDR3 region has 15 residues. CDR1 is SGHVS, CDR2 FNYEAQ, per germline. V lost 1 base and J 3 bases, leaving 11 bases between the germline ends. CDR3 nucleotides: TGTGCCAGCAGCTTAGATTTTCAGGGGACAGATACGCAGTATTTT. Translating gives CASSLDFQGTDTQYF.

The sample holds many counts of this clonotype. The CDR3 region has the DNA TGTGCCAGCAGCCTCGGGGGGGTCCCCTACAATGAGCAGTTCTTC. Its protein is CASSLGGVPYNEQFF. The rearrangement uses TRBV7-6 and TRBJ2-1; 8 bases map to TRBD2. The CDR3 extends over 15 amino acids. V trimming: 5 bases; J trimming: 2 bases; junction bases outside the gene matches: 5. Germline CDR1 and CDR2: SGHVS and FNYEAQ.

This clonotype has more than one count but fewer than ten. The V call is TRBV28, the J call TRBJ2-1; perhaps TRBD2 as D (6 bases). CDR3 size: 13 residues. The V gene lost 5 bases and the J gene lost 4 bases, with 9 bases spanning the gap. CDR1 and CDR2 (germline): MDHEN, SYDVKM. CDR3 nucleotide sequence: TGTGCCAGCAGTGGGAGGAATTACAATGAGCAGTTCTTC. Amino acids: CASSGRNYNEQFF. Drawing the rest from reference TRBV28 and TRBJ2-1, the complete variable domain is DVKVTQSSRYLVKRTGEKVFLECVQDMDHENMFWYRQDPGLGLRLIYFSYDVKMKEKGDIPEGYSVSREKKERFSLILESASTNQTSMYLCASSGRNYNEQFFGPGTRLTVL.

The chain carries TRBV4-1 and TRBJ1-2; TRBD1 might be the D (5 bases). Trimming pared 3 bases from V and 12 bases from J, leaving 17 bases between. The CDR3 contains 13 residues. Germline V lookup: CDR1 MGHRA, CDR2 YSYEKL. The CDR3 nucleotides are TGCGCCAGCAGCCATGTCAGGGATGGCCGAAACACCTTC. Translated, it gives CASSHVRDGRNTF.

This clonotype was recorded at least ten times. The rearrangement uses TRBV5-5 and TRBJ2-2, with 7 bases aligning to TRBD1. The CDR3 spans 14 residues. After removal of 5 bases from V and 5 bases from J, the junction contained 6 bases not matched to a gene. Per germline, CDR1 SGHKS and CDR2 YYEKEE (reference sequence). Here the CDR3 DNA reads TGTGCCAGCAGTTTACAGGGGTGGACCGGGGAGCTGTTTTTT. This gives the protein CASSLQGWTGELFF.

The gene calls are TRBV7-8 and TRBJ2-6, with 8 nucleotides matching TRBD2. V shed 1 base, J shed 0 bases, and the junction held 5 bases outside the gene matches. The germline gives CDR1 SGHVS, CDR2 FQNEAQ. This CDR3 has 18 residues. CDR3 DNA: TGTGCCAGCAGCTTAGGGGCGGGGGGCCTCTCTGGGGCCAACGTCCTGACTTTC. Translated: CASSLGAGGLSGANVLTF.

This clonotype was recorded many times. The chain carries TRBV11-2 and TRBJ2-3; possibly TRBD2 for D (7 bases). Germline CDR1 and CDR2: SGHAT and FQNNGV. Trimming left V 5 bases short and J 0 bases short, with 18 bases between. This CDR3 contains 17 residues. The CDR3 sequence: CASSPRGAGASTDTQYF. DNA of the CDR3: TGTGCCAGCAGCCCAAGGGGGGCGGGGGCCAGCACAGATACGCAGTATTTT.

This clonotype was counted many times. CDR3 protein: CASSWGEKLFF. As DNA, the CDR3 is TGTGCCAGCAGCTGGGGGGAAAAACTGTTTTTT. The rearrangement uses TRBV7-6 and TRBJ1-4, with D tentatively TRBD1 (5 bases). This CDR3 has 11 residues. Germline V gives CDR1 SGHVS, CDR2 FNYEAQ. The ends were cut back, 4 bases at V and 8 bases at J, with 5 bases in the middle.

About this clonotype itself: This sequence may be a read error, since a much larger clone differs from it by one base. The chain uses TRBV4-3 and TRBJ1-4; TRBD1 agrees at 10 bases. Germline V CDR1 and CDR2: LGHNA, YSLEER. The CDR3 has 18 amino acids. As DNA, the CDR3 is TGCGCCAGCAGCCAAGAGGGACAGGGGATCGTACGGGCTGAAAAACTGTCTTTT. This codes for CASSQEGQGIVRAEKLSF.

The chain has TRBV12-3 or TRBV12-4 and TRBJ1-6, with TRBD1 as a possible D gene (6 bases). CDR3 length: 14 amino acids. Trimming shortened V by 1 base and J by 8 bases, and 9 bases separated the two germline ends. The DNA of the CDR3 is TGTGCCAGCAGTTTAGGACAGGTCCATTCACCCCTCCACTTT. This codes for CASSLGQVHSPLHF.

This clonotype was detected ten times or more. The rearrangement joins TRBV6-6 to TRBJ2-3; D call uncertain. The CDR3 loop spans 12 amino acids. Germline CDR1 is MNHNY and CDR2 is SVGAGI (reference sequence). V lost 6 bases to trimming and J lost 8 bases, with 12 bases between them. CDR3 nucleotide sequence: TGTGCCAGCAGCCCAAGAGTCCGTACGCAGTATTTT. The encoded protein is CASSPRVRTQYF.

This chain uses TRBV5-1 with TRBJ1-1; 12 bases are a match to TRBD1. CDR1 and CDR2 from the germline V gene are SGHRS and YFSETQ. The CDR3 loop spans 17 amino acids. V was pared by 5 bases and J by 0 bases, with 8 bases of the junction left unmatched. The CDR3 nucleotides are TGCGCCAGCAGAGTTTTGGGACAGGGGGCGATGAACACTGAAGCTTTCTTT. It yields the protein CASRVLGQGAMNTEAFF.

The DNA for the CDR3 is TGTGCCAGCAGTATTTCCGAGACAGGGTCCTACGAGCAGTACGTC. Residues: CASSISETGSYEQYV. The chain is built from TRBV6-1 and TRBJ2-7, with 7 bases aligning to TRBD1. CDR3 length: 15 amino acids. V lost 5 bases to trimming and J lost 1 base; unmatched junction nucleotides: 8. The germline CDR1 and CDR2 sequences are MNHNS and SASEGT.

This clonotype was seen repeatedly, ten times or more. The V gene is TRBV7-2, the J gene TRBJ2-7; D is unresolved. The length of the CDR3 is 14 residues. From germline, CDR1 is SGHTA and CDR2 FQGNSA. Trimming stripped 0 bases from V and 3 bases from J, with 9 bases between. CDR3 region: CASSLAVGNYEQYV. The DNA of the CDR3 is TGTGCCAGCAGCTTAGCGGTGGGCAACTACGAGCAGTACGTC.

This clonotype turned up a few times. The genes are TRBV5-1 and TRBJ2-4, with 7 nucleotides matching TRBD1. V lost 3 bases to trimming and J lost 2 bases; unmatched junction nucleotides: 23. Germline CDR1 reads SGHRS; CDR2 reads YFSETQ. This CDR3 is 21 amino acids long. The DNA of the CDR3 is TGCGCCAGCAGCTATCTGCCTCCCGGGACAGCGGTCGAGACGCCCAAAAACATTCAGTACTTC. Residues: CASSYLPPGTAVETPKNIQYF.

This clonotype was observed many times. This chain connects TRBV5-1 to TRBJ2-2; the D is unclear. Trimming pared 0 bases from V and 2 bases from J, leaving 5 bases between. This CDR3 is built from 14 residues. Germline V gene sequence: CDR1 SGHRS, CDR2 YFSETQ. CDR3 in DNA: TGCGCCAGCAGCTTGGAGGGAAACACCGGGGAGCTGTTTTTT. Its protein product is CASSLEGNTGELFF. The variable domain in full, with the rest retrieved from reference TRBV5-1 and TRBJ2-2, is KAGVTQTPRYLIKTRGQQVTLSCSPISGHRSVSWYQQTPGQGLQFLFEYFSETQRNKGNFPGRFSGRQFSNSRSEMNVSTLELGDSALYLCASSLEGNTGELFFGEGSRLTVL.

This clonotype was seen a handful of times. The chain recombines TRBV4-1 with TRBJ1-4; D remains ambiguous. V was cut by 3 bases and J by 8 bases, with 7 bases left in between. Germline V CDR1 and CDR2: MGHRA, YSYEKL. The CDR3 covers 12 residues. This chain's CDR3 is CASSHILEKLFF. In nucleotides, the CDR3 is TGCGCCAGCAGCCACATCCTAGAAAAACTGTTTTTT.

This clonotype was found many times. The chain links TRBV19 to TRBJ2-5, with D possibly being TRBD1 (5 bases). CDR1 and CDR2 (germline): LNHDA, SQIVND (reference sequence). The CDR3 has 15 residues. The V end was cut by 5 bases, the J end by 2 bases, with 15 bases between. The CDR3 spells CASSWFGGQQETQYF. CDR3 coding DNA: TGTGCCAGTAGTTGGTTCGGTGGACAACAAGAGACCCAGTACTTC.

Ten or more counts support this clonotype. The J gene is TRBJ2-3, the V gene TRBV5-1; D is undetermined. Germline CDR1 reads SGHRS; CDR2 reads YFSETQ. Trimming removed 3 bases from V and 5 bases from J, with 10 bases in between. The CDR3 extends over 13 amino acids. CDR3 DNA: TGCGCCAGCAGCTCCCCTATTCGAGATACGCAGTATTTT. Its translation is CASSSPIRDTQYF.

With regard to this clonotype: This may be a read error, as it is one base from a much larger clone. The chain couples TRBV7-9 to TRBJ2-2; the match to TRBD2 covers 14 bases. This CDR3 has 17 residues. Germline loops: CDR1 SEHNR, CDR2 FQNEAQ (reference sequence). The CDR3 loop is CASSRGLAGGYTVELFF. In nucleotides, the CDR3 is TGTGCCAGCAGCCGCGGACTAGCGGGGGGCTACACCGTGGAGCTGTTTTTT.

This clonotype was found many times. The chain is built from TRBV11-2 and TRBJ2-5; D gene uncertain. Trimming stripped 0 bases from V and 10 bases from J, with 9 bases between. The CDR3 has 12 residues. Germline V gene data show CDR1 as SGHAT and CDR2 as FQNNGV. The CDR3 DNA reads TGTGCCAGCAGCTTAGATTCCCCTGACCAGTACTTC. Encoded protein: CASSLDSPDQYF.

This clonotype was counted ten times or more. The chain couples TRBV4-2 to TRBJ2-7; the match to TRBD1 covers 7 bases. Losses at the gene ends were 1 base for V and 7 bases for J; bases not matched to a gene: 10. CDR3 length equals 15 residues. Germline V gives CDR1 LGHNA, CDR2 YNFKEQ. For the CDR3, the DNA is TGTGCCAGCAGCCAAGTCCGACAGGGATATTGTGAGCAGTACGTC. It specifies CASSQVRQGYCEQYV.

This clonotype was counted ten times or more. The chain links TRBV25-1 to TRBJ2-5, with unresolved D. CDR1 is MGHDK and CDR2 is SYGVNS in the germline V gene. V was shortened by 1 base and J by 3 bases, with 9 bases between the two germline ends. This CDR3 comprises 14 residues. The CDR3, as DNA: TGTGCCAGCAGTGAATTAGGCCTGGAAGAGACCCAGTACTTC. This encodes CASSELGLEETQYF.

This clonotype was counted ten times or more. The rearrangement joins TRBV29-1 to TRBJ2-5, with D perhaps TRBD1 (5 bases). CDR1 is SQVTM, CDR2 ANQGSEA, per germline. CDR3 length: 14 amino acids. V was pared by 6 bases and J by 5 bases, with 19 bases between. CDR3: CSVGRPGQGETQYF. For the CDR3, the DNA is TGCAGCGTGGGCCGTCCGGGCCAGGGTGAGACCCAGTACTTC.

This clonotype was recorded many times. The rearrangement joins TRBV27 to TRBJ1-1; D is ambiguous. There are 11 residues in the CDR3. Trimming cost V 5 bases and J 5 bases, with 6 bases left between them. From germline, CDR1 is MNHEY and CDR2 SMNVEV (reference sequence). The CDR3 bases are TGTGCCAGCAGTCGGGGAACTGAAGCTTTCTTT. Translated, it gives CASSRGTEAFF.

This clonotype occurred many times. The chain carries TRBV20-1 and TRBJ1-5; D uncertain. CDR1 and CDR2 from the germline V gene are DFQATT and SNEGSKA (reference sequence). Trimming stripped 0 bases from V and 0 bases from J, with 12 bases between. The CDR3 is 16 residues long. The CDR3 region is CSARDSGLYSNQPQHF. The CDR3 DNA reads TGCAGTGCTAGAGATAGCGGGTTGTATAGCAATCAGCCCCAGCATTTT.

This clonotype has a handful of counts. The chain employs TRBV29-1 and TRBJ2-7; the D gene is possibly TRBD2 (7 bases). The V end lost 8 bases, the J end lost 4 bases, and 24 bases lay between the germline ends. Per germline, CDR1 SQVTM and CDR2 ANQGSEA. The CDR3 consists of 15 residues. Here the CDR3 DNA reads TGCAGCTTTACTCGGGGGGCCCGAGCGAGTTACGAGCAGTACTTC. The encoded protein is CSFTRGARASYEQYF.

This clonotype showed up many times. J is TRBJ2-1 and V is TRBV7-2; D tentatively fits TRBD1 or TRBD2 (7 bases each). Trimming removed 5 bases at V and 9 bases at J, with 17 bases between. Germline CDR1 SGHTA, CDR2 FQGNSA. The CDR3 consists of 14 residues. The CDR3 DNA reads TGTGCCAGCAGCCAGGGGGGGGGGCTCCCTGAGCAGTTCTTC. It codes for CASSQGGGLPEQFF.

This clonotype was found a few times. The genes are TRBV30 and TRBJ2-7; no clear D gene. Trimming took 2 bases from V and 3 from J, leaving 5 bases between them. The CDR3 loop spans 11 amino acids. In germline, CDR1 is GTSNPN, CDR2 SVGIG (reference sequence). The CDR3 loop is CAWSKSYEQYF. The CDR3 nucleotides read TGTGCCTGGAGTAAAAGCTACGAGCAGTACTTC.

This clonotype was seen many times. The chain uses TRBV4-1 and TRBJ2-3, with 7 nucleotides matching TRBD2. V lost 8 bases, J lost 7 bases, and 6 bases stayed unmatched. CDR1 and CDR2 (germline): MGHRA, YSYEKL. This CDR3 has 12 amino acids. In DNA form, the CDR3 reads TGCGCCAGCTCCCAGGGACTACATACGCAGTATTTT. Translated, it gives CASSQGLHTQYF.

This clonotype has only a few counts. The chain employs TRBV5-4 and TRBJ2-2; D might be TRBD1 or TRBD2, each matching 5 bases. CDR1 is SGHNT, CDR2 YYREEE, per germline (reference sequence). There are 12 residues in the CDR3. The ends were cut back, 3 bases at V and 5 bases at J, with 5 bases in the middle. The CDR3 protein is CASSWGTGELFF. The CDR3 DNA follows: TGTGCCAGCAGCTGGGGGACCGGGGAGCTGTTTTTT.